This TCR beta chain was profiled in a study of T cell responses to AZD1222 COVID-19 vaccine. Study findings and constraints: Seropositive AZD1222 recipients at baseline numbered only five or six. Most donors were white British, females outnumbered males, and clonal diversity was possibly underestimated. Of spike-specific TCRs, nearly half reportedly target regions left unmutated in variants.

CDR3 length: 16 residues. V was clipped by 3 bases and J by 5 bases; unmatched bases: 7. Looked up from germline, CDR1 is SGHRS and CDR2 is YFSETQ. Details on this clone: Its target is not known.

TCRdb keeps only in-frame clones here, not all; method: immunoSEQ multiplex PCR. The sample shows 45,000 to 65,000 clones, roughly 90% of them seen only once. This sequence joins TRBV5-1 and TRBJ2-2; TRBD1 matches at 10 bases. The sequence came from an adult who received the AZD1222 COVID-19 vaccine. The sequencing used peripheral blood, collected 28 days after the second AZD1222 dose. As DNA, the CDR3 is TGCGCCAGCAGCTGGGAGGGACAGGGGTCGACCGGGGAGCTGTTTTTT. It yields the protein CASSWEGQGSTGELFF.